These 18 T cell receptor beta chains were all obtained from the same sample, sequenced in a study of cytomegalovirus exposure and HLA in healthy donors. Sequencing used immunoSEQ multiplex PCR; TCRdb keeps in-frame clones, though not all of them. The sample lists approximately 190,000 clones; roughly 84% were seen once. Source material: PBMCs. The receptors were sampled from a man between 18 and 29 years old in good health and CMV-seropositive.

This chain uses TRBV27 with TRBJ1-1; D unresolved. This CDR3 region has 14 residues. V was trimmed by 6 bases and J by 1 base, leaving 12 bases between them. CDR1 and CDR2 from the germline V gene are MNHEY and SMNVEV (reference sequence). The CDR3 nucleotides are TGTGCCAGCAGCTCTCCATCTAGGAACACTGAAGCTTTCTTT. Translated: CASSSPSRNTEAFF.

The chain recombines TRBV12-2 with TRBJ2-3; the table's D call of TRBD2 was not tested on the DNA. TRBV12-2 is shown as a pseudogene. The CDR3 spans 16 residues. This CDR3 reads CASRSYRGTSTDTQYF. The CDR3 coding sequence is TGTGCAAGTCGCTCATATCGGGGAACTAGCACAGATACGCAGTATTTT.

In its sample, this clone was seen many times. V and J are TRBV7-3 and TRBJ1-1; 9 nucleotides agree with TRBD1. CDR3 length: 14 amino acids. From germline, CDR1 is SGHTA and CDR2 FQGTGA. V was clipped by 5 bases and J by 1 base; unmatched bases: 2. CDR3 sequence: CASSRQGGNTEAFF. CDR3 DNA: TGTGCCAGCAGCCGACAGGGGGGGAACACTGAAGCTTTCTTT.

This chain uses TRBV7-2 with TRBJ2-1; 12 nucleotides align to TRBD2. V trimming: 4 bases; J trimming: 9 bases; junction bases outside the gene matches: 4. This CDR3 is built from 14 residues. Germline V CDR1 and CDR2: SGHTA, FQGNSA. The CDR3 reads CASSSTSGSGEQFF. CDR3 DNA: TGTGCCAGCAGCTCGACTAGCGGGAGTGGTGAGCAGTTCTTC. Supplemented by reference TRBV7-2 and TRBJ2-1, the full variable domain reads GAGVSQSPSNKVTEKGKDVELRCDPISGHTALYWYRQSLGQGLEFLIYFQGNSAPDKSGLPSDRFSAERTGGSVSTLTIQRTQQEDSAVYLCASSSTSGSGEQFFGPGTRLTVL.

This clone was recorded once. J is TRBJ1-5 and V is TRBV6-4; 9 nucleotides line up with TRBD1. The CDR3 is 14 residues long. CDR1 MRHNA and CDR2 SNTAGT come from the germline V gene. V lost 3 bases and J lost 6; bases outside the gene matches: 3. In DNA, the CDR3 is TGTGCCAGCAGTGAGGGGACAGGGAGTCAGCCCCAGCATTTT. It codes for CASSEGTGSQPQHF.

The rearrangement joins TRBV7-6 to TRBJ1-2, with D unresolved. Germline CDR1 reads SGHVS; CDR2 reads FNYEAQ. The CDR3 loop spans 15 amino acids. V was cut by 2 bases and J by 5 bases, with 15 bases left in between. In nucleotides, the CDR3 is TGTGCCAGCAGCTTAAGGCAGCACCCTAGGTATGGCTACACCTTC. It encodes CASSLRQHPRYGYTF.

The chain joins TRBV29-1 to TRBJ2-1; D is perhaps TRBD2 (5 bases). CDR3 length equals 14 residues. Germline values: CDR1 SQVTM, CDR2 ANQGSEA. V was clipped by 3 bases and J by 5 bases, with 14 bases between them. This chain's CDR3 is CSVDTGGQHNEQFF. CDR3 sequence (DNA): TGCAGCGTTGATACTGGCGGGCAACACAATGAGCAGTTCTTC.

V and J are TRBV7-6 and TRBJ2-2; maybe TRBD2 (5 bases). The CDR3 extends over 14 amino acids. Germline values: CDR1 SGHVS, CDR2 FNYEAQ. Between the trimmed V and J ends, which lost 3 bases and 9 bases, there was a span of 14 bases. The CDR3, as DNA: TGTGCCAGCAGCTTCGTACTACGGGGTCGGGAGCTGTTTTTT. This gives the protein CASSFVLRGRELFF.

The chain employs TRBV27 and TRBJ2-1; D may be TRBD2 (5 bases). This CDR3 has 12 amino acids. CDR1 is MNHEY, CDR2 SMNVEV, per germline (reference sequence). Trimming pared 6 bases from V and 9 bases from J, leaving 12 bases between. The CDR3 here is CASSRPRGEQFF. CDR3 nucleotide sequence: TGTGCCAGCAGCCGCCCCCGGGGTGAGCAGTTCTTC.

J is TRBJ2-7 and V is TRBV27, with no clear D. Germline V gene lookup returns CDR1 MNHEY and CDR2 SMNVEV (reference sequence). The CDR3 extends over 13 amino acids. V was clipped by 6 bases and J by 2 bases, with 11 bases between them. CDR3 nucleotide sequence: TGTGCCAGCAGCCGCTTTGGCCCCTACGAGCAGTACTTC. Translating gives CASSRFGPYEQYF.

This clone was counted a single time. Other DNA variants within this sample encode the same CDR3. The J gene is TRBJ2-5, the V gene TRBV9, with 11 bases fitting TRBD2. The CDR3 is made up of 15 amino acids. After removal of 0 bases from V and 2 bases from J, the junction contained 0 bases not matched to a gene. Germline CDR1 is SGDLS and CDR2 is YYNGEE. The CDR3 bases are TGTGCCAGCAGCGTAGGGACTAGCGGGCAAGAGACCCAGTACTTC. Translation: CASSVGTSGQETQYF.

The rearrangement uses TRBV6-1 and TRBJ2-1; D might be TRBD1 (6 bases). V dropped 3 bases and J dropped 4 bases, with 13 bases sitting between them. The CDR3 has 15 residues. Germline V gene sequence: CDR1 MNHNS, CDR2 SASEGT. As DNA, the CDR3 is TGTGCCAGCAGTGAGGGCATACAGGGATACAATGAGCAGTTCTTC. It codes for CASSEGIQGYNEQFF.

In this sample, this clone turned up many times. The rearrangement links TRBV6-1 to TRBJ1-2; TRBD1 matches 8 bases. The CDR3 has 15 amino acids. V trimming: 6 bases; J trimming: 4 bases; junction bases outside the gene matches: 10. Germline V gene sequence: CDR1 MNHNS, CDR2 SASEGT. The CDR3 here is CASSLSGQGGYGYTF. The CDR3, as DNA: TGTGCCAGCAGCTTATCTGGACAGGGCGGCTATGGCTACACCTTC.

J is TRBJ1-5 and V is TRBV2; 11 bases are shared with TRBD1. Trimming cost V 6 bases and J 7 bases; bases outside gene matches: 11. The V gene's germline CDR1 is SNHLY and CDR2 FYNNEI. The CDR3 runs 16 residues. The CDR3 reads CASRGPGQGAKQPQHF. CDR3 DNA: TGTGCCAGCAGAGGCCCAGGACAGGGGGCCAAACAGCCCCAGCATTTT. The full variable domain, in which reference TRBV2 and TRBJ1-5 provide the parts outside the CDR3, is EPEVTQTPSHQVTQMGQEVILRCVPISNHLYFYWYRQILGQKVEFLVSFYNNEISEKSEIFDDQFSVERPDGSNFTLKIRSTKLEDSAMYFCASRGPGQGAKQPQHFGDGTRLSIL.

The V call is TRBV29-1, the J call TRBJ2-1, with 14 bases that match TRBD2. CDR1 and CDR2 from the germline V gene are SQVTM and ANQGSEA. The V and J ends lost 5 bases and 7 bases, in that order; junction bases with no gene match: 7. The CDR3 contains 15 residues. This chain's CDR3 is CSVPGTSGSGNEQFF. The CDR3 nucleotides are TGCAGCGTTCCGGGGACTAGCGGGAGTGGGAATGAGCAGTTCTTC.

The chain joins TRBV20-1 to TRBJ2-1, with D maybe TRBD2 (5 bases). Germline assignment: CDR1 DFQATT and CDR2 SNEGSKA (reference sequence). The length of the CDR3 is 11 residues. Trimming stripped 3 bases from V and 9 bases from J, with 9 bases between. CDR3 in amino acids: CSASRESEQFF. CDR3 bases: TGCAGTGCTAGTCGGGAAAGTGAGCAGTTCTTC.

The CDR3 DNA reads TGCGCCAGCAGCTTTTACGGGATGAACACCGGGGAGCTGTTTTTT. It encodes CASSFYGMNTGELFF. V and J are TRBV5-1 and TRBJ2-2, with D possibly matching TRBD2 (5 bases). The CDR3 length is 15 residues. V lost 2 bases, J lost 1 base, and 9 bases lay in between. Germline CDR1 and CDR2: SGHRS and YFSETQ.

A note on this clone: This CDR3 is also generated by other DNA sequences in the sample. This chain links TRBV5-4 with TRBJ2-7; 10 positions agree with TRBD2. This CDR3 spans 15 amino acids. The J segment lost 4 bases and the V segment lost 0 bases, leaving 4 bases of the junction unmatched. Germline lookup yields CDR1 SGHNT and CDR2 YYREEE (reference sequence). CDR3 sequence: CASSLAPSGSYEQYF. CDR3 sequence (DNA): TGTGCCAGCAGCTTGGCCCCTAGCGGGAGTTACGAGCAGTACTTC.